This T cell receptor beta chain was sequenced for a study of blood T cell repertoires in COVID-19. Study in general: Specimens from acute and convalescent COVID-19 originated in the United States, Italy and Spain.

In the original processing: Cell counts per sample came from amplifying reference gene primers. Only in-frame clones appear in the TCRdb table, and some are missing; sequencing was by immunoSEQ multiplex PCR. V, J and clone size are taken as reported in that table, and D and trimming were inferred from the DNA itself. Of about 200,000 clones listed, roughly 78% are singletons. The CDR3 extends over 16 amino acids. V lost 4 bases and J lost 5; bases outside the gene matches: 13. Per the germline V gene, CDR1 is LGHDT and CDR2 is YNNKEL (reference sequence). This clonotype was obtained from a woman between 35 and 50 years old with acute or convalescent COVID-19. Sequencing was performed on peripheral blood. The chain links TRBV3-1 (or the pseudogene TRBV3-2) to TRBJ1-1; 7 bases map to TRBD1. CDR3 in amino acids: CASSLLYGTDFTEAFF. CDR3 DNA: TGTGCCAGCAGCCTATTGTACGGGACAGATTTTACTGAAGCTTTCTTT.